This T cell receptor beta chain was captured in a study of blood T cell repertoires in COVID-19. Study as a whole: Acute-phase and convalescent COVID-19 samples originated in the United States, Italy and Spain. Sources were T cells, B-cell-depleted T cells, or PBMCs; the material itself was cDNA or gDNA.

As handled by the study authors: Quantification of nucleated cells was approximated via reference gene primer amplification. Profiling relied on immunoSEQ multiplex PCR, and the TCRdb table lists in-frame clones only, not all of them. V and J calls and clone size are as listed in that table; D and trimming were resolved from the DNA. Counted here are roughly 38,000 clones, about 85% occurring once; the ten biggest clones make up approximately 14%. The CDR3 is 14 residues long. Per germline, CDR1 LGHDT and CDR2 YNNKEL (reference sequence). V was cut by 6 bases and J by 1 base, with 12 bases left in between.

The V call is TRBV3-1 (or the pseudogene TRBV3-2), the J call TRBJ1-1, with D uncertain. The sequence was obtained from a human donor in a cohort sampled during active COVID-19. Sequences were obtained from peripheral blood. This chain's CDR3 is CASSRREKNTEAFF. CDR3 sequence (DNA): TGTGCCAGCAGTAGAAGGGAGAAGAACACTGAAGCTTTCTTT.